Below, 15 T cell receptor beta chains from the same sample are listed, as sequenced in a study of cytomegalovirus exposure and HLA in healthy donors. Profiling relied on immunoSEQ multiplex PCR, and the TCRdb table lists in-frame clones only, not all of them. There are around 80,000 clones in the sample; approximately 96% occur only once, and about 1.3% lies in the top ten. The sample taken for sequencing was PBMCs. These receptors were obtained from a woman between 18 and 29 years old in good health and CMV-seronegative.

The J gene is TRBJ2-1, the V gene TRBV7-6; possible D gene TRBD2, 5 bases. CDR1 is SGHVS, CDR2 FNYEAQ, per germline. The CDR3 is 13 residues long. Deletions cut 1 base from V and 6 bases from J, with 7 bases between. CDR3: CASSLDAGNEQFF. In DNA form, the CDR3 reads TGTGCCAGCAGCTTAGATGCGGGCAATGAGCAGTTCTTC.

The chain combines TRBV19 with TRBJ1-2; TRBD1 might be the D (6 bases). This CDR3 comprises 14 residues. Germline V gives CDR1 LNHDA, CDR2 SQIVND (reference sequence). V gave up 5 bases and J gave up 5 bases, with 15 bases separating them. CDR3 sequence reads: CASSPSRDIYGYTF. The CDR3 bases are TGTGCCAGTAGTCCCTCCCGGGACATTTATGGCTACACCTTC. Looking up the rest from reference TRBV19 and TRBJ1-2 gives the full variable domain: DGGITQSPKYLFRKEGQNVTLSCEQNLNHDAMYWYRQDPGQGLRLIYYSQIVNDFQKGDIAEGYSVSREKKESFPLTVTSAQKNPTAFYLCASSPSRDIYGYTFGSGTRLTVV.

This chain links TRBV5-1 with TRBJ2-1; 8 bases are shared with TRBD2. V was pared by 1 base and J by 6 bases, with 6 bases of the junction left unmatched. This CDR3 region has 15 residues. Germline CDR1 and CDR2: SGHRS and YFSETQ. CDR3 region: CASSLTTGGANEQFF. The CDR3 region has the DNA TGCGCCAGCAGCTTGACGACGGGAGGGGCCAATGAGCAGTTCTTC.

The chain links TRBV9 to TRBJ2-5; 9 bases align to TRBD2. V trimming: 2 bases; J trimming: 5 bases; junction bases outside the gene matches: 4. The CDR3 runs 14 residues. Germline V gene data show CDR1 as SGDLS and CDR2 as YYNGEE. DNA for the CDR3: TGTGCCAGCAGCGTGGCGGGAGGGGGGGAGACCCAGTACTTC. The encoded protein is CASSVAGGGETQYF.

The V gene is TRBV7-2, the J gene TRBJ2-3; 8 bases agree with TRBD2. Germline CDR1 reads SGHTA; CDR2 reads FQGNSA. J lost 0 bases, V lost 5 bases, and 4 bases had no gene match. The CDR3 runs to 15 residues. CDR3 in amino acids: CASSPTSASTDTQYF. The DNA for the CDR3 is TGTGCCAGCAGCCCGACTAGCGCTAGCACAGATACGCAGTATTTT.

The chain combines TRBV19 with TRBJ2-5; possible D gene TRBD2, 6 bases. Trimming shortened V by 1 base and J by 1 base, and 7 bases separated the two germline ends. There are 14 residues in the CDR3. Germline loops: CDR1 LNHDA, CDR2 SQIVND (reference sequence). The CDR3 DNA follows: TGTGCCAGTAGTATAGTCGGGGGCCAAGAGACCCAGTACTTC. Protein product: CASSIVGGQETQYF.

The chain employs TRBV5-1 and TRBJ1-2, with 12 bases aligning to TRBD1. CDR1 is SGHRS and CDR2 is YFSETQ in the germline V gene. With V trimmed by 4 bases and J by 7 bases, 11 bases remained unmatched. The CDR3 loop spans 16 amino acids. The CDR3 DNA is TGCGCCAGCAGCGCGGCGGGACAGGGGGCTCTGGGTGGCTACACCTTC. Its translation is CASSAAGQGALGGYTF.

This chain links TRBV18 with TRBJ2-3; 13 nucleotides line up with TRBD2. Germline V gene data show CDR1 as KGHSH and CDR2 as LQKENI. The ends lost 3 bases at V and 0 bases at J; junction bases unmatched: 9. The CDR3 has 19 amino acids. The CDR3 reads CASSPTPTSGRASTDTQYF. The DNA for the CDR3 is TGTGCCAGCTCACCCACTCCTACTAGCGGGAGGGCTAGCACAGATACGCAGTATTTT.

The gene calls are TRBV9 and TRBJ2-3, with 11 bases identical to TRBD2. The length of the CDR3 is 18 residues. The trim removed 3 bases at V and 5 bases at J, leaving 14 bases unmatched. Looked up from germline, CDR1 is SGDLS and CDR2 is YYNGEE. CDR3 DNA sequence: TGTGCCAGCAGCGCAACGGACTTAGCGGGAGGGCCCGAAGATACGCAGTATTTT. Translated: CASSATDLAGGPEDTQYF.

The chain employs TRBV29-1 and TRBJ1-1; possibly TRBD1 for D (5 bases). Germline V gene sequence: CDR1 SQVTM, CDR2 ANQGSEA. CDR3 length: 14 amino acids. The V end lost 4 bases, the J end lost 4 bases, and 16 bases lay between the germline ends. CDR3 region: CSVGTGGRATEAFF. The DNA of the CDR3 is TGCAGCGTTGGTACAGGTGGAAGGGCCACTGAAGCTTTCTTT.

This chain's CDR3 is CASGGTVTYEQYF. The DNA for the CDR3 is TGTGCCAGCGGCGGGACAGTAACCTACGAGCAGTACTTC. The chain carries TRBV6-5 and TRBJ2-7, with D perhaps TRBD1 (7 bases). V lost 8 bases and J lost 2, with 13 bases in between. In germline, CDR1 is MNHEY, CDR2 SVGAGI. The CDR3 contains 13 residues.

J is TRBJ1-5 and V is TRBV7-9; perhaps TRBD1 as D (5 bases). Germline CDR1 reads SEHNR; CDR2 reads FQNEAQ (reference sequence). V lost 5 bases and J 0 bases, leaving 11 bases between the germline ends. The CDR3 length is 15 residues. CDR3 sequence: CASSDDSYSNQPQHF. CDR3 bases: TGTGCCAGCAGCGATGACAGTTATAGCAATCAGCCCCAGCATTTT.

This rearrangement joins TRBV7-9 to TRBJ2-1, with 8 bases identical to TRBD2. The CDR3 runs 16 residues. Germline CDR1 is SEHNR and CDR2 is FQNEAQ (reference sequence). V shed 5 bases and J 3 bases; nucleotides not matched to a gene: 9. The CDR3 loop is CASSPKAGEVYNEQFF. The CDR3 nucleotides are TGTGCCAGCAGCCCTAAAGCGGGAGAGGTCTACAATGAGCAGTTCTTC.

The rearrangement joins TRBV10-1 to TRBJ1-1; D unresolved. Trimming cost V 4 bases and J 1 base, with 13 bases left between them. Germline V gene lookup returns CDR1 WNHNN and CDR2 SYGVQD (reference sequence). The CDR3 runs to 15 residues. This CDR3 is CASSGGKAGNTEAFF. CDR3 nucleotide sequence: TGCGCCAGCAGTGGAGGTAAGGCGGGGAACACTGAAGCTTTCTTT.

The V call is TRBV19, the J call TRBJ2-7, with 8 bases fitting TRBD2. Trimming at V came to 6 bases and at J to 3 bases, leaving 13 bases not matched to a gene. The germline V gene has CDR1 LNHDA and CDR2 SQIVND (reference sequence). The CDR3 runs to 16 residues. The CDR3 reads CASSIITGGTNYEQYF. DNA of the CDR3: TGTGCCAGTAGCATAATAACGGGAGGGACAAACTACGAGCAGTACTTC.